This TCR beta chain was captured by sequencing in a study of CD4 and CD8 cells across lung adenocarcinoma regions. Using its own MiXCR run on the PCR reads, TCRdb lists one record per CDR3 protein. The sample consists of around 3,300 distinct CDR3 sequences, around three fifths of them appearing once. Germline V gene sequence: CDR1 WNHNN, CDR2 SYGVQD (reference sequence). This CDR3 region has 15 residues. Donors had localized lung adenocarcinoma, a non-small cell lung cancer. The origin of this receptor is a female donor with lung adenocarcinoma. The CD4 and CD8 labels of this study may be unreliable. Sequenced material: CD4+ T cells from the margin of a lung tumor. This chain links TRBV10-1 with TRBJ2-5, with D perhaps TRBD1 (6 bases). The J call is uncertain, as TRBJ2-7 better fits the DNA end. CDR3 sequence: CARKRTADKAYEQYF. The CDR3 nucleotides are TGCGCCAGAAAGAGGACAGCGGATAAAGCCTACGAGCAGTACTTC.